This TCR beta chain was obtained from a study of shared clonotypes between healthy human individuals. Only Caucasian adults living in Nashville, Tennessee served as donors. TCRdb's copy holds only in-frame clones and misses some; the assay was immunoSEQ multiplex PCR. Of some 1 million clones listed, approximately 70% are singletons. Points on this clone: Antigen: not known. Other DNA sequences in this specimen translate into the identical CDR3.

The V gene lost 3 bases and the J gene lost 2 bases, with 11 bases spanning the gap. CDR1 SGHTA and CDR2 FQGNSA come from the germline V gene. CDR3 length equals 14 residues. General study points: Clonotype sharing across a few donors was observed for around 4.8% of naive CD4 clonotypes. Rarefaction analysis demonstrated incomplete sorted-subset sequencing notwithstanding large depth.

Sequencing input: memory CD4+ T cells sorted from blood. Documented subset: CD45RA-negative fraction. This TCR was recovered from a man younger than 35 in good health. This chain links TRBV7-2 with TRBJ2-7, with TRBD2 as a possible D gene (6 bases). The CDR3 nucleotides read TGTGCCAGCAGCTTTGGAGGGTCGGCCTACGAGCAGTACTTC. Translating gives CASSFGGSAYEQYF.